Listed below are T cell receptor beta chains from one sample, sequenced in a study of circulating CD8 cells and anti-PD-1 response in melanoma. From the reads, TCRdb called clonotypes with MiXCR, one entry per CDR3 protein. Of about 430 distinct CDR3 sequences listed, roughly 8% were seen once; the top ten hold 65% to 70%. This sample comprised CD8+ T cells from PBMCs, obtained at baseline or after one month of anti-PD-1 therapy (not recorded which). The source of these receptors is a human donor with melanoma. CDR3s include the opening cysteine and the closing phenylalanine or tryptophan. The D gene is left open where the match is weak. Expanded clones get a size class; other rows say once, few or many, or leave the size out.

>TRBV28|TRBD2|medium-sized|TRBJ2-1
TGTGCCAGCAGTTTACCTAGCGGGAGCCCCGGGGTCTTC
CASSLPSGSPGVF
>TRBV12-3/TRBV12-4|.|medium-sized|TRBJ2-7
TGTGCCAGCGTTTGCGTGATAAGAGGACAGTACACTTCCTACGAGCAGTACTTC
CASVCVIRGQYTSYEQYF
>TRBV19|TRBD1|medium-sized|TRBJ2-1
TGTGCCAGTAGTAAGACAGGGTGGAATGAGCAGTTCTTC
CASSKTGWNEQFF
>TRBV2|TRBD1|medium-sized|TRBJ2-7
TGTGCCAGCACCGCCGGACAGGGCTACGAGCAGTACTTC
CASTAGQGYEQYF
>TRBV27|TRBD1|medium-sized|TRBJ2-1
TGTGCCAGCAGTGAACAGGGGGTCCCCTACAATGAGCAGTTCTTC
CASSEQGVPYNEQFF
>TRBV18|.|few|TRBJ2-5
TGTGCCAGCTCACCATTACGACAAGAGACCCAGTACTTC
CASSPLRQETQYF
>TRBV12-3/TRBV12-4|.|medium-sized|TRBJ2-1
TGTGCCAGCAGTTTACCAGGGGACCACTACAATGAGCAGTTCTTC
CASSLPGDHYNEQFF
>TRBV29-1|.|medium-sized|TRBJ1-4
TGCAGTGTCGGAGGGGACTTATCTAATGAAAAACTGTTTTTT
CSVGGDLSNEKLFF
>TRBV7-2|TRBD2|.|TRBJ2-1
TGTGCCAGCACCCGCGGGAGATCCTACGATGAGCAGTTCTTC
CASTRGRSYDEQFF
>TRBV14|.|medium-sized|TRBJ1-1
TGTGCCAGCGTTAGTTGTGGCACTGAAGCTTTCTTT
CASVSCGTEAFF
>TRBV25-1|.|large|TRBJ2-1
TGTGCCAGCGGGGATTCGAATGAGCAGTTCTTC
CASGDSNEQFF
>TRBV28|.|medium-sized|TRBJ2-7
TGTGCCAGCAGTTGGACCACACTTTCCTACGAGCAGTACTTC
CASSWTTLSYEQYF
>TRBV20-1|.|.|TRBJ2-5
TGCAGTGCTAGGGGTCACCGGAGTCAGGGCCCCCAAGAGACCCAGTACTTC
CSARGHRSQGPQETQYF
>TRBV7-2|.|medium-sized|TRBJ2-1
TGTGCCAGCACCCGCGGGAAATCCTACAATGAGCAGTTCTTC
CASTRGKSYNEQFF
>TRBV6-2/TRBV6-3|TRBD2|medium-sized|TRBJ2-6
TGTGCCAGCACCCACCGGACTAGCGCAGACTCTGGGGCCAACGTCCTGACTTTC
CASTHRTSADSGANVLTF
>TRBV29-1|TRBD1|.|TRBJ2-1
TGCAGCGGGGACGGACAGGGGAACTCCTACAATGAGCAGTTCTTC
CSGDGQGNSYNEQFF
>TRBV28|.|large|TRBJ2-7
TGTGCCAGCAGTTCCATCGAGGGCCGGTCGGAAGAGCAGTACTTC
CASSSIEGRSEEQYF